This section outlines one T cell receptor (beta chain) sequence together with its context. This clone was recorded only once. Its recognized antigen is unknown. Base quality data are lacking; no much larger clone is found one base away. The immunoSEQ assay amplified TCRB CDR3 regions from 1.5 to 2.5 micrograms of genomic DNA, or from all available DNA when less than that amount was available. For multiplex PCR, 60 forward primers for TCR V beta segments and 13 reverse primers for J beta segments were used. To estimate reads per starting template, synthetic control templates were spiked into each sample at limiting dilution. The Illumina HiSeq System generated 87 bp sequencing reads. The published analysis was carried out like this. PCR and sequencing errors were removed by merging closely related sequences with a nearest neighbor algorithm. TCR overlap was measured as the percentage of unique tumor TCR beta sequences also present in the same patient's peripheral blood. The table comes from immuneACCESS by way of TCRdb, which keeps in-frame sequences with V and J called. Part of the clones is missing from these tables; in studies checked, under half for an unresolved V gene and the rest for unknown reasons. V and J calls and clone size follow that table, whereas D and trimming were derived from the DNA. For this sample there are around 97,000 clones; approximately 80% appear just once. The ten largest clones represent 9.5% to 15% of the sample.

The data stem from a study of glioma-infiltrating T cells after dendritic cell vaccination (dated by TCRdb to the mid-2010s). Some background on the complete study: A cohort of roughly 15 glioblastoma patients from Phase I and II dendritic cell vaccination trials was included, of whom 9 were newly diagnosed and 6 had recurrent disease. Between about 2002 and 2012, the patients were given dendritic cell vaccination pulsed with autologous tumor lysate. To make the vaccine, monocyte-derived dendritic cells were cultured for approximately 7 days with IL-4 and GM-CSF and then pulsed overnight with autologous tumor lysate. Each patient got three intradermal injections of the dendritic cell vaccine, spaced at biweekly intervals, in the arm below the axilla. Deep sequencing of TCR beta CDR3 regions was used to quantify tumor-infiltrating lymphocyte content and compare tumor and blood repertoires in dendritic cell-vaccinated glioblastoma patients. Survival after dendritic cell vaccination was correlated with TCR sequencing metrics such as TIL content and the overlap between tumor and blood repertoires.

Selection of patients required sufficient residual fresh-frozen tumor tissue and over two years of available survival data. Although molecular status otherwise differed among the glioblastoma patients, no patient had an isocitrate dehydrogenase mutation. PBMC were collected before vaccination, two weeks after the third vaccination, and at tumor progression if progression occurred. The Qiagen DNeasy Blood extraction Kit was used for extraction of genomic DNA. Results the study describes overall, beyond this receptor: Higher estimated pretreatment TIL content predicted longer time to progression and overall survival after dendritic cell vaccination. TCR clonality showed no direct relationship with survival, which suggests that a diverse polyclonal response may matter. The cohort was small and heterogeneous, with few patients having full blood and tumor sets and even fewer initial-recurrent tumor pairs. The three-group TCR overlap response model was characterized as speculative, and prospective validation of the model was stated to be required.

This TCR derives from a human donor with glioblastoma. This sample comprised blood, obtained before dendritic cell vaccination.

The DNA sequence reads TGTGCCAGCAGCCAAGAATCACAGGATCCGTACAATGAGCAGTTCTTC. Translated, it reads CASSQESQDPYNEQFF. The rearranged chain carries TRBV4-2 and TRBJ2-1; the best D guess is TRBD1, with 5 bases matching. Per the germline V gene, LGHNA is the CDR1 and YNFKEQ is the CDR2. V is clipped by 0 bases and J by 4 bases, and the sequence between their germline boundaries is 13 bases long. The CDR3 spans 16 residues, from the cysteine through the phenylalanine. Only CDR3 DNA is held: 48 bases, read in frame from base 1.